The clone carrying this T cell receptor (beta chain) showed up just a few times. These data originate in a study of early T cells in non-severe SARS-CoV-2 infection. TCRdb independently ran MiXCR on the 5' RACE reads; one entry per CDR3 protein. The repertoire includes roughly 93,000 distinct CDR3 sequences, approximately 9.9% of them detected once, and around 5% sits in the top ten. Trimming left V 3 bases short and J 5 bases short, with 14 bases between. The CDR3 loop spans 15 amino acids. The germline CDR1 and CDR2 sequences are MNHNY and SVGAGI (reference sequence). The receptor was derived from an adult who was a healthcare worker with PCR-confirmed SARS-CoV-2 infection or an uninfected control (not recorded which). The rearrangement uses TRBV6-6 and TRBJ2-1; a possible D gene is TRBD1 (6 bases). Sample: whole blood. The DNA of the CDR3 is TGTGCCAGCAGTTATACAACAGGGAAGAACAATGAGCAGTTCTTC. It specifies CASSYTTGKNNEQFF.